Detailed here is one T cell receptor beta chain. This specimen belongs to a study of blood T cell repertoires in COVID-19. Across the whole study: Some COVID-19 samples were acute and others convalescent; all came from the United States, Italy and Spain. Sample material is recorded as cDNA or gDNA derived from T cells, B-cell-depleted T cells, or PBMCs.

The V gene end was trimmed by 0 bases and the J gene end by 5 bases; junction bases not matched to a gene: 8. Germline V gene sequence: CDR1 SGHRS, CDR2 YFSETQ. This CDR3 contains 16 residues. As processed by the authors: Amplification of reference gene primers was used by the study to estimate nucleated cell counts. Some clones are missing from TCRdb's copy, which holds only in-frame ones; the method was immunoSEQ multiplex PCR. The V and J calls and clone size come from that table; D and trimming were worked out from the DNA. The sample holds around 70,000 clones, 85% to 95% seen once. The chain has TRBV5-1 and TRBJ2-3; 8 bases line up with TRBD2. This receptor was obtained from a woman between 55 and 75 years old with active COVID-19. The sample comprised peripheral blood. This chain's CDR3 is CASSLAGSGSGDTQYF. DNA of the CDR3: TGCGCCAGCAGCTTGGCAGGGAGCGGGAGTGGAGATACGCAGTATTTT.